This T cell receptor beta chain originates from a study of blood T cell repertoires in COVID-19. This clone has just one count. Sequencing used immunoSEQ multiplex PCR; TCRdb keeps in-frame clones, though not all of them. Counted here are hundreds of thousands of clones, roughly 90% occurring once; the ten biggest clones make up about 12%. This CDR3 has 15 amino acids. Germline values: CDR1 MNHEY, CDR2 SVGAGI. Between the trimmed V and J ends, which lost 1 base and 1 base, there was a span of 10 bases. Sequencing used peripheral blood. This receptor was identified in a woman between 70 and 85 years old with COVID-19, enrolled during active disease. This chain links TRBV6-5 with TRBJ1-1; a weak D match, TRBD1 (6 bases). CDR3 coding DNA: TGTGCCAGCAGTTACTGGGGCAGGGGGAACACTGAAGCTTTCTTT. It translates to CASSYWGRGNTEAFF.